This T cell receptor (beta chain) was captured in a study of T cells in localized non-small cell lung cancer. Regarding the study as a whole: In uninvolved adjacent lung, T cell clonality reached its highest value, exceeding tumor. The study linked higher blood T cell density to longer overall survival. It remains possible that heterogeneity exists, since only one tumor region was sequenced. Out of the top 100 tumor clones, a median 57 were seen in adjacent lung.

Comments on this clone: Its antigen is as yet unknown.

Generated by immunoSEQ multiplex PCR, the TCRdb table keeps only in-frame clones and is missing some. The sample shows 6,500 to 10,000 clones, around 87% of them seen only once. Trimming left V 4 bases short and J 3 bases short, with 9 bases between. The CDR3 is 13 residues long. Germline lookup yields CDR1 MNHEY and CDR2 SVGAGI. The chain carries TRBV6-5 and TRBJ1-2; no firm D call. The sample was peripheral blood, taken before any cancer treatment. This receptor was identified in a male donor aged 60 or over with stage III lung adenocarcinoma. The CDR3 DNA sequence: TGTGCCAGCAGTTTCTTGGGAGACTATGGCTACACCTTC. It encodes CASSFLGDYGYTF.